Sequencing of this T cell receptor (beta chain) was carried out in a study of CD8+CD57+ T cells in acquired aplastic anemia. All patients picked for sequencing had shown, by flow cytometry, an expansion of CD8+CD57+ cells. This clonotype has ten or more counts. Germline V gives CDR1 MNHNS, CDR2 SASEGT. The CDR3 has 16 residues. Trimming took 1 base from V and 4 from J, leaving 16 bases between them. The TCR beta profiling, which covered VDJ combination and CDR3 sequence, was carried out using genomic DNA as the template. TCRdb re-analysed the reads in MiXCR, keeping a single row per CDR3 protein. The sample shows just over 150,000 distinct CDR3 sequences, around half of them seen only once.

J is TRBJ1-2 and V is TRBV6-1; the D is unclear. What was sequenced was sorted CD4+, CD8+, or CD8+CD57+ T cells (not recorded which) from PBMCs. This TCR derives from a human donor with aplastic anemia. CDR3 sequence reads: CASSEGRVRSGYGYTF. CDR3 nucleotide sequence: TGTGCCAGCAGTGAAGGGCGGGTGAGGTCCGGCTATGGCTACACCTTC.